This paragraph covers one T cell receptor beta chain sequence. Its cognate antigen is unknown. In the source study's methods: Because ImmunoSEQ provided only junction sequences with no quality scores, the filtering differed. Clones were sequenced by immunoSEQ multiplex PCR, and TCRdb holds only the in-frame ones, with some missing. Clonal size and the V and J genes are those of that table, whereas D and trimming came from the DNA. The sample has around 2,000,000 clones, 95% seen once. The sample comes from a study of shared clonotypes between healthy human individuals. The wider study: Per donor, three plates held CD4 naive cells, three held CD4 memory, two held CD8 naive and one held CD8 memory. The study, taken as a whole, reports: Relative to clonotypes present in all four donors, those not shared had lower generation probabilities. About 5% of naive CD4 clonotypes were shared across a few donors.

With V trimmed by 4 bases and J by 0 bases, 17 bases remained unmatched. The germline V gene has CDR1 KGHSH and CDR2 LQKENI. This CDR3 has 19 amino acids. Sequences were obtained from naive CD4+ T cells sorted from blood. Subset described: CD45RA+ positively selected. The chain links TRBV18 to TRBJ2-5; 7 nucleotides line up with TRBD1. The TCR comes from a man between 18 and 35 years old in good health. The CDR3 region has the DNA TGTGCCAGCTCACGAGGGGGCTTTGGCACAGGGCCGTACCAAGAGACCCAGTACTTC. As protein: CASSRGGFGTGPYQETQYF. The entire variable domain, with the rest obtained from reference TRBV18 and TRBJ2-5, is as follows: NAGVMQNPRHLVRRRGQEARLRCSPMKGHSHVYWYRQLPEEGLKFMVYLQKENIIDESGMPKERFSAEFPKEGPSILRIQQVVRGDSAAYFCASSRGGFGTGPYQETQYFGPGTRLLVL.